The present entry profiles one TCR beta chain with its context. Its antigen is not identified. TRB cDNA libraries were made by UMI-labeled 5' RACE. TCRdb derives one entry per CDR3 protein from the 5' RACE reads, leaving out DNA. This listing includes around 66,000 distinct CDR3 sequences. This entry comes from a study of CXCR3-negative and CXCR3-positive naive CD8 T cells. Findings of the study overall: When CXCR3-positive naive cells were set against CXCR3-negative naive cells, the former had more hydrophobic TRB CDR3s.

Germline V gives CDR1 MDHEN, CDR2 SYDVKM. The CDR3 contains 16 residues. The V and J genes are TRBV28 and TRBJ2-7; TCRdb gives TRBD1 as the D gene, but with no DNA this cannot be confirmed. The sample comprised naive CXCR3+ CD8+ T cells from blood. Subset described: CD45RO-CCR7+CD27+CD95- naive CD8+ T cells expressing CXCR3 (TNR3+). The clonotype originates from a human donor in good health. Some clones in this sample may be carry-over from other donors' samples. The CDR3 protein is CASSLGPGTATYEQYF.